This TCR beta chain derives from a study of cytomegalovirus exposure and HLA in healthy donors. Study-wide results and limits: A later analysis linked some 17,000 TCR beta sequences to HLA alleles at 0.05 false discovery rate. Being productive about 90% or about 30% of the time was typical of most TCR beta V segments in an earlier analysis.

As for this clone: The antigen is not known.

The PCR ran on 60 Vbeta and 13 Jbeta primers. Per the original methods: Approximately 87 million unique TCR beta chains, some 9.9 million shared, were counted in a later analysis. Profiled with immunoSEQ multiplex PCR; TCRdb holds only in-frame clones, not every one. V and J calls and clone size are those listed in that table; D and trimming were worked out from the DNA. Of about 150,000 clones in the sample, roughly 80% were seen once. Germline CDR1 and CDR2: SGHDT and YYEEEE. V shed 1 base and J 6 bases; nucleotides not matched to a gene: 7. This CDR3 contains 15 residues. Healthy bone marrow donors supplied every sample.

The V gene is TRBV5-6, the J gene TRBJ2-1, with 7 bases fitting TRBD2. The sequencing input was PBMCs. The sequence came from a woman between 40 and 50 years old in good health and CMV-seropositive. CDR3 coding DNA: TGTGCCAGCAGCTTGACTGGGTGGGGGGGCAATGAGCAGTTCTTC. This sequence encodes CASSLTGWGGNEQFF.